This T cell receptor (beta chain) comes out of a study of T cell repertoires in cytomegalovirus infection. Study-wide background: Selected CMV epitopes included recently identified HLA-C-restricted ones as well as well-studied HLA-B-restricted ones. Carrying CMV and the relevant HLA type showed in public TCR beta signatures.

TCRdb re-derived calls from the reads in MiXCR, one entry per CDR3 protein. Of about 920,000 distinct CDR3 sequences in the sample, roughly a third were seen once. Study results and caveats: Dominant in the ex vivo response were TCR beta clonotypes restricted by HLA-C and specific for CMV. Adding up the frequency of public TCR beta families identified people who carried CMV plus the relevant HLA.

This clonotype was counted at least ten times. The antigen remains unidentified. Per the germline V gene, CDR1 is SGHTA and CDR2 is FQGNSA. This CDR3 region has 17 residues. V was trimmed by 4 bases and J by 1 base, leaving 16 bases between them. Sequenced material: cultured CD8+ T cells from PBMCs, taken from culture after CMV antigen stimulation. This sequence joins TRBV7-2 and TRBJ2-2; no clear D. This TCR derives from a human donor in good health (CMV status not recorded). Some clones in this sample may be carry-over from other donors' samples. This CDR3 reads CASSYGYRVLNTGELFF. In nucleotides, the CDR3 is TGTGCCAGCAGCTACGGGTACCGGGTACTGAACACCGGGGAGCTGTTTTTT.